This entry concerns a single TCR beta chain. The data are from a study of CD8+CD57+ T cells in acquired aplastic anemia. Genomic DNA served as template for TCR beta VDJ and CDR3 profiling. TCRdb used MiXCR to reprocess the reads, holding one entry per CDR3 protein. The table lists about 210,000 distinct CDR3 sequences, approximately 60% of them singletons. The CDR3 totals 13 residues. CDR1 is LNHNV and CDR2 is YYDKDF in the germline V gene (reference sequence). V lost 1 base to trimming and J lost 5 bases, with 8 bases between them. The sequence was collected from a human donor in good health. The rearrangement joins TRBV15 to TRBJ1-1; D unclear. Sequenced material: sorted CD4+, CD8+, or CD8+CD57+ T cells (not recorded which) from PBMCs. This chain's CDR3 is CATSRVQETEAFF. The CDR3 nucleotides are TGTGCCACCAGCAGAGTGCAGGAGACTGAAGCTTTCTTT.